The 12 T cell receptor beta chains reported below all come from one sample, sequenced in a study of control samples from healthy donors and cancer patients. Repertoires were generated with immunoSEQ multiplex PCR, while TCRdb's copy carries only in-frame clones and drops some. Of about 110,000 clones listed, approximately 90% are singletons. Sequencing was done on a sample of blood. These receptors came from a woman in her fifties or sixties in good health.

The chain links TRBV4-1 to TRBJ2-1; tentatively, D is TRBD2 (7 bases). CDR3 size: 16 residues. Germline V gene data show CDR1 as MGHRA and CDR2 as YSYEKL. The V and J ends lost 4 bases and 7 bases respectively, with 20 bases between them. DNA of the CDR3: TGCGCCAGCAGCCGCCTTCCTGGGGGGGGCCTTAATGAGCAGTTCTTC. Encoded protein: CASSRLPGGGLNEQFF.

The rearrangement uses TRBV7-9 and TRBJ1-1, with D unresolved. Germline V CDR1 and CDR2: SEHNR, FQNEAQ (reference sequence). The CDR3 covers 12 residues. Between the trimmed V and J ends, which lost 1 base and 4 bases, there was a span of 4 bases. CDR3 sequence: CASSLGSTEAFF. CDR3 sequence (DNA): TGTGCCAGCAGCTTAGGCAGCACTGAAGCTTTCTTT.

Concerning this clone itself: A junction end diverges from the germline sequence, so it may reflect a read error. The V gene is TRBV2, the J gene TRBJ2-3; 8 positions match TRBD2. The CDR3 contains 11 residues. Germline V gives CDR1 SNHLY, CDR2 FYNNEI. Here the CDR3 DNA reads TGTGCCAGCAGCCCGACCGGGACTAGTGCTTTT. This sequence encodes CASSPTGTSAF.

The chain combines TRBV3-1 (or the pseudogene TRBV3-2) with TRBJ2-7; D not certain. The V and J ends lost 4 bases and 3 bases respectively, with 10 bases between them. This CDR3 contains 13 residues. Germline V CDR1 and CDR2: LGHDT, YNNKEL (reference sequence). The CDR3 coding sequence is TGTGCCAGCAGCCTAGATCCACTCTACGAGCAGTACTTC. This sequence encodes CASSLDPLYEQYF.

V usage is TRBV27 and J usage is TRBJ1-2; weak D call: TRBD1 (6 bases). CDR1 and CDR2 from the germline V gene are MNHEY and SMNVEV (reference sequence). Trimming shortened V by 8 bases and J by 2 bases, and 18 bases separated the two germline ends. This CDR3 is built from 15 residues. For the CDR3, the DNA is TGTGCCAGCCAGGAAACAGGGCAACTAAACTATGGCTACACCTTC. Translating it yields CASQETGQLNYGYTF.

V and J are TRBV9 and TRBJ1-2; a possible D gene is TRBD1 (5 bases). Looked up from germline, CDR1 is SGDLS and CDR2 is YYNGEE. V lost 0 bases and J lost 6, with 12 bases in between. The CDR3 is made up of 14 amino acids. CDR3 protein: CASSVGAGVDGYTF. CDR3 sequence (DNA): TGTGCCAGCAGCGTAGGTGCGGGGGTGGATGGCTACACCTTC.

The chain uses TRBV16 and TRBJ2-7; D gene uncertain. Germline CDR1 reads KGHSY; CDR2 reads FQNENV. The CDR3 spans 14 residues. V was clipped by 0 bases and J by 2 bases, with 8 bases between them. The CDR3 protein is CASSQSHSTYEQYF. The CDR3 DNA sequence: TGTGCCAGCAGCCAATCCCACAGTACCTACGAGCAGTACTTC.

The chain combines TRBV5-6 with TRBJ2-3; the match to TRBD2 covers 10 bases. Germline V gene lookup returns CDR1 SGHDT and CDR2 YYEEEE. V lost 0 bases, J lost 2 bases, and 9 bases stayed unmatched. This CDR3 spans 18 amino acids. CDR3: CASSLVLTSGTFTDTQYF. The CDR3 DNA sequence: TGTGCCAGCAGCTTGGTCCTAACTAGCGGGACTTTCACAGATACGCAGTATTTT.

V is TRBV6-6 and J is TRBJ1-3, with D possibly TRBD1 on 5 matching bases. The CDR3 contains 16 residues. Germline assignment: CDR1 MNHNY and CDR2 SVGAGI (reference sequence). Trimming shortened V by 5 bases and J by 0 bases, and 14 bases separated the two germline ends. This CDR3 reads CASSLAGTHSGNTIYF. CDR3 DNA: TGTGCCAGCAGTCTCGCAGGGACTCACTCTGGAAACACCATATATTTT.

This sequence joins TRBV6-2 or TRBV6-3 and TRBJ2-1; TRBD2 aligns across 11 bases. The CDR3 is made up of 17 amino acids. Germline CDR1 reads MNHEY; CDR2 reads SVGEGT. J gave up 0 bases and V 4 bases, and 5 bases lay outside the gene matches. CDR3 DNA sequence: TGTGCCAGCAGTTTACTAGCGGGGGCCCACTCCTACAATGAGCAGTTCTTC. Residues: CASSLLAGAHSYNEQFF.

V gene TRBV18 combines with J gene TRBJ1-2; 9 bases agree with TRBD1. CDR1 and CDR2 (germline): KGHSH, LQKENI. The CDR3 loop spans 13 amino acids. The V segment lost 5 bases and the J segment 8 bases; nucleotides outside the gene matches: 6. CDR3 sequence: CASSATGGSGYTF. The CDR3 bases are TGTGCCAGCTCAGCCACAGGGGGCTCGGGCTACACCTTC.

J is TRBJ2-3 and V is TRBV5-1, with D perhaps TRBD1 (5 bases). Trimming left V 6 bases short and J 1 base short, with 9 bases between. There are 13 residues in the CDR3. The germline V gene has CDR1 SGHRS and CDR2 YFSETQ. The CDR3 DNA is TGCGCCAGCAACTTACAGGGCACAGATACGCAGTATTTT. Translated, it gives CASNLQGTDTQYF.